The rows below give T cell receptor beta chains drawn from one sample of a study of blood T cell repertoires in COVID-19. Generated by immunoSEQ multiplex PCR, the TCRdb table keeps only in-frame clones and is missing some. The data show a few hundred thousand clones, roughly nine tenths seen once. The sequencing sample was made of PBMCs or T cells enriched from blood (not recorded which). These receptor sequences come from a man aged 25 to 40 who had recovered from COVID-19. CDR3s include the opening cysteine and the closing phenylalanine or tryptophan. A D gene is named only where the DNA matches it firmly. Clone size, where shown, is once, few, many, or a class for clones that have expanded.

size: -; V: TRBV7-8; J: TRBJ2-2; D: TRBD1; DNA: TGTGCCAGCAGTAAGACAGGGTCGGACACCGGGGAGCTGTTTTTT; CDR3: CASSKTGSDTGELFF
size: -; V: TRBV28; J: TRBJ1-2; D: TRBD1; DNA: TGTGCCAGCAGTCCCGGGGGACAGCACTATGGCTACACCTTC; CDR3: CASSPGGQHYGYTF
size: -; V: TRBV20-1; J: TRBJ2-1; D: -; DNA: TGCAGTGCTATAAAGATGAGTGAGCAGTTCTTC; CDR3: CSAIKMSEQFF
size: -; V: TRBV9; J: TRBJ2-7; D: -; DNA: TGTGCCAGCAGCTCTCAGACAGGTGAGACCTACGAGCAGTACTTC; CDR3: CASSSQTGETYEQYF
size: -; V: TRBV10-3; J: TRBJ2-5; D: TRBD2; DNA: TGTGCCATCAGTGTCATTAGCGGGAACTTACAAGAGACCCAGTACTTC; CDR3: CAISVISGNLQETQYF
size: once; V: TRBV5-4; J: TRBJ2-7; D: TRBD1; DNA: TGTGCCAGCAGCTCGACAGGGGGCTATTACGAGCAGTACTTC; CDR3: CASSSTGGYYEQYF
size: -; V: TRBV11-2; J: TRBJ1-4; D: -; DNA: TGTGCCAGCAGCTTCCCTGGGAGGGCAAGTGAAAAACTGTTTTTT; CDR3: CASSFPGRASEKLFF
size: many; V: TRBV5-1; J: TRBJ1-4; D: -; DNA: TGCGCCAGCAGCTTCGGAGGAAACCTTAATGAAAAACTGTTTTTT; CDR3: CASSFGGNLNEKLFF
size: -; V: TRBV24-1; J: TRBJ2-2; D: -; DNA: TGTGCCACCAGTGGGGGGCCCTCGAACACCGGGGAGCTGTTTTTT; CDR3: CATSGGPSNTGELFF
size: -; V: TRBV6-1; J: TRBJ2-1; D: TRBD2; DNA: TGTGCCAGCAGTGTAAGCGGGATACGCTCCTACAATGAGCAGTTCTTC; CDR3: CASSVSGIRSYNEQFF
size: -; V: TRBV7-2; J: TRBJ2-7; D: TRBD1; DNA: TGTGCCAGCAGCCTGGGACAGGGGGTGGACGAGCAGTACTTC; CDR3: CASSLGQGVDEQYF
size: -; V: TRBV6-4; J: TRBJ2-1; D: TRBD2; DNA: TGTGCCAGCAGTGGACTAGCGGGAGGCACCTACAATGAGCAGTTCTTC; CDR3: CASSGLAGGTYNEQFF
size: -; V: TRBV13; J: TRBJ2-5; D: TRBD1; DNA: TGTGCCAGCAGACAGGGGACAGCCCAAGAGACCCAGTACTTC; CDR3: CASRQGTAQETQYF
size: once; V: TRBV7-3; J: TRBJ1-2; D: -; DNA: TGTGCCAGCAGCCTTAATGCAGGGCAGGGACACGGCTACACCTTC; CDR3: CASSLNAGQGHGYTF
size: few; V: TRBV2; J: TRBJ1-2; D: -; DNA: TGTGCCAGCAGTGAAAGGCAGGGCGGTTATTCCTATGGCTACACCTTC; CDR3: CASSERQGGYSYGYTF
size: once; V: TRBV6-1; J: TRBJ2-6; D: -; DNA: TGTGCCAGCAGTGATAAAGGGAGATCTGGGGCCAACGTCCTGACTTTC; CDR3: CASSDKGRSGANVLTF
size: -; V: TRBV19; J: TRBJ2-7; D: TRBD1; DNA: TGTGCCAGTAGTAGAGGACAGGGGGCTGGCGAGCAGTACTTC; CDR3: CASSRGQGAGEQYF
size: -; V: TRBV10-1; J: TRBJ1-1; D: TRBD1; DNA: TGCGCCAGCAGTGCAGGGGGCGAAGCTTTCTTT; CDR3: CASSAGGEAFF
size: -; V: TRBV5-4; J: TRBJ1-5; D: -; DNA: TGTGCCAGCAGCCCGGGCCCGGAGGGGGGGCATCAGCCCCAGCATTTT; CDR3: CASSPGPEGGHQPQHF
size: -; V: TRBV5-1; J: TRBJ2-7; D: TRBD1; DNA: TGCGCCAGCAAATCTGGACAGGGAGTCTACGAGCAGTACTTC; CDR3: CASKSGQGVYEQYF
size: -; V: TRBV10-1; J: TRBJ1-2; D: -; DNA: TGCGCCAGCAGTCCGGGGTACGACTATGGCTACACCTTC; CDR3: CASSPGYDYGYTF
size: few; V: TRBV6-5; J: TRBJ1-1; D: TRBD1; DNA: TGTGCCAGCAGCCCACAGGGGTTGAACACTGAAGCTTTCTTT; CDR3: CASSPQGLNTEAFF
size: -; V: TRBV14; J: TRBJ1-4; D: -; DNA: TGTGCCAGCAGCCAAGGCTGGGTTAGGGCAGGGGAAGAGGAACTGTTTTTT; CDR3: CASSQGWVRAGEEELFF
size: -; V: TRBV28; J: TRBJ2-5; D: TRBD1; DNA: TGTGCCATCGATACATCGACAGGGGAAGAGACCCAGTACTTC; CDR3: CAIDTSTGEETQYF
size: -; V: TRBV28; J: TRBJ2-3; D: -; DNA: TGTGCCAGCAGTTCCACCGCCGGGGCCAGGGGCGCGCAGTATTTT; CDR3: CASSSTAGARGAQYF
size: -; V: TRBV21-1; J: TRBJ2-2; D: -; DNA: TGTGCCAGCAGCGGACAGGGACCGAAACGCGGACTAGCGGGAGCCACCGGGGAGCTGTTTTTT; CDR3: CASSGQGPKRGLAGATGELFF
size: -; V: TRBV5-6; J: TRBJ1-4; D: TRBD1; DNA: TGTGCCAGCAGCCTCGACAGGGTTGATGAAAAACTGTTTTTT; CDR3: CASSLDRVDEKLFF
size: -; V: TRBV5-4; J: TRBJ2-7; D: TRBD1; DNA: TGTGCCAGCAGCCGCGGGGACAGGGGGTTTTACGAGCAGTACTTC; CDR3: CASSRGDRGFYEQYF
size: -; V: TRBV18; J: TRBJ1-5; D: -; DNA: TGTGCCAGCTCACCAGTAATCCAGGGCAGCAATCAGCCCCAGCATTTT; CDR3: CASSPVIQGSNQPQHF
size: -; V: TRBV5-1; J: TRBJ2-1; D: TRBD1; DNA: TGCGCCAGCAGCTTCACGGACAGGGCGGTCGATGAGCAGTTCTTC; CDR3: CASSFTDRAVDEQFF
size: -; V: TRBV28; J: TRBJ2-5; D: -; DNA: TGTGCCAGCAGAGAGTCGACAATTGAGACCCAGTACTTC; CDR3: CASRESTIETQYF
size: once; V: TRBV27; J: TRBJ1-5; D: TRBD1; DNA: TGTGCCACCGGAAGACAGGGAAATCAGCCCCAGCATTTT; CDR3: CATGRQGNQPQHF
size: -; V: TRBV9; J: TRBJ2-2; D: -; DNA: TGTGCCAGCAGCGTAGAGGCAGGGGCAGGCGGGGAGCTGTTTTTT; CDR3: CASSVEAGAGGELFF
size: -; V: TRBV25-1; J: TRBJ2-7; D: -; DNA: TGTGCCAGCAGCGGGGGGCCCTACGAGCAGTACTTC; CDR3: CASSGGPYEQYF
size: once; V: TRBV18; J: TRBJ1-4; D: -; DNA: TGTGCCAGCTCATCACGTACAACTAATGAAAAACTGTTTTTT; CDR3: CASSSRTTNEKLFF
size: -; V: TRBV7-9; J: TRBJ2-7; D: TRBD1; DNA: TGTGCCAGCAGCACAGGGGGACTTACCTACGAGCAGTACTTC; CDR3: CASSTGGLTYEQYF